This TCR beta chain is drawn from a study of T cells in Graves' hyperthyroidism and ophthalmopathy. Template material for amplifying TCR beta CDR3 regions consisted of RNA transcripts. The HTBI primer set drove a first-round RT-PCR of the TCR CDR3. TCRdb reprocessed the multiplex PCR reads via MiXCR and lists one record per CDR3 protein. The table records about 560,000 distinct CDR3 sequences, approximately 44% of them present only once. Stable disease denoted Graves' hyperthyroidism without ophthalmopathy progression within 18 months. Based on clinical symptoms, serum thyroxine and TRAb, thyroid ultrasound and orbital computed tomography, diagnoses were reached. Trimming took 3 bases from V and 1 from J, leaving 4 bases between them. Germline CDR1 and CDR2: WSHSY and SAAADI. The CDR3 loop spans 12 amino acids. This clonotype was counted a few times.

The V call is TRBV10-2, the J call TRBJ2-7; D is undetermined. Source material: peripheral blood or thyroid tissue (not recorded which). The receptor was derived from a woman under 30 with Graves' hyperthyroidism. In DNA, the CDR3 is TGCGCCAGCAGTGACTGGTCCTACGAGCAGTACTTC. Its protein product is CASSDWSYEQYF.